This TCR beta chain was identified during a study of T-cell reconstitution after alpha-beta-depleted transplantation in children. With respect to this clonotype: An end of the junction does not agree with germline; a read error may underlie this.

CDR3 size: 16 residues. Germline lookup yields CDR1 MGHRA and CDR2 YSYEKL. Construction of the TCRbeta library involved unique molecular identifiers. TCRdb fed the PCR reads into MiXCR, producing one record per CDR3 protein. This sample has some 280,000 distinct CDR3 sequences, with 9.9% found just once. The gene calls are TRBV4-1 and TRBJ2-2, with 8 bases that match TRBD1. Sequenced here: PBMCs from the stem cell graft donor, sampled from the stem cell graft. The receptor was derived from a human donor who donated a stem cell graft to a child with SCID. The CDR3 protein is CANSRGQGGYTGELFF. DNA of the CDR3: TGCGCCAACAGCCGCGGACAGGGAGGATACACCGGGGAGCTGTTTTTT.